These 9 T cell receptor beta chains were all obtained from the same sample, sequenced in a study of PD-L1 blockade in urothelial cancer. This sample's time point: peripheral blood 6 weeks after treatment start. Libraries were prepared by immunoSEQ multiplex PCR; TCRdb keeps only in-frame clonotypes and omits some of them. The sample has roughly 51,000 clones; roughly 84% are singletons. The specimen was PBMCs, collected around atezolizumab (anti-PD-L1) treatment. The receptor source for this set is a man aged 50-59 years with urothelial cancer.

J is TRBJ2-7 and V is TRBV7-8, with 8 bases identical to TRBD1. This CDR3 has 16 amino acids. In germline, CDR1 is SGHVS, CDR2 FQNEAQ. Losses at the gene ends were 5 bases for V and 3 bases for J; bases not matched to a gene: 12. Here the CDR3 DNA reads TGTGCCAGCAGCACCAGGGCAGGGGGCGCGATCTACGAGCAGTACTTC. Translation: CASSTRAGGAIYEQYF. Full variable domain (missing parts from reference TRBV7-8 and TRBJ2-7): GAGVSQSPRYKVAKRGQDVALRCDPISGHVSLFWYQQALGQGPEFLTYFQNEAQLDKSGLPSDRFFAERPEGSVSTLKIQRTQQEDSAVYLCASSTRAGGAIYEQYFGPGTRLTVT.

CDR3 nucleotide sequence: TGTGCCAGTTCTTTCGCCCGGGGGGTTGAGGAGACCCAGTACTTC. Translating it yields CASSFARGVEETQYF. The chain uses TRBV19 and TRBJ2-5, with TRBD2 identical over 7 bases. The CDR3 runs to 15 residues. With 8 bases clipped from V and 5 bases from J, the junction kept 14 bases outside the gene matches. Germline assignment: CDR1 LNHDA and CDR2 SQIVND (reference sequence).

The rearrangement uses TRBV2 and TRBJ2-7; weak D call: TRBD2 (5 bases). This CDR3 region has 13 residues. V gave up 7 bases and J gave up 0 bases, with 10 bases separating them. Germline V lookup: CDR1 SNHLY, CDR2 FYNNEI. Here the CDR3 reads CASMDSFSYEQYF. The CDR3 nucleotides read TGTGCCAGCATGGACTCTTTCTCCTACGAGCAGTACTTC.

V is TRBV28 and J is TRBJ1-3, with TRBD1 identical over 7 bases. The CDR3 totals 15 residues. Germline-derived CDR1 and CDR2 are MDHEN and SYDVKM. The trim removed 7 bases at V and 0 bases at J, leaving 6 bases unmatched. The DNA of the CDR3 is TGTGCCAGCACCCGACAGGGTTCCTCTGGAAACACCATATATTTT. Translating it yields CASTRQGSSGNTIYF.

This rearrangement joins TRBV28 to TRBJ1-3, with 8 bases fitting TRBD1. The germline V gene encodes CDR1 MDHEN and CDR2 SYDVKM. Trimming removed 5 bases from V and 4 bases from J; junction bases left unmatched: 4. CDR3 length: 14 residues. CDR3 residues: CASSGGQAGNTIYF. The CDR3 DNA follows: TGTGCCAGCAGTGGGGGACAGGCAGGAAACACCATATATTTT.

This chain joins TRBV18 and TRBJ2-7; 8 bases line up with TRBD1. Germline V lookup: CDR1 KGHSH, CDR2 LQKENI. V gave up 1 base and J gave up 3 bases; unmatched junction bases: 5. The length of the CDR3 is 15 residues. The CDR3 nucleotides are TGTGCCAGCTCACCACGGACAGGGCTCAACTACGAGCAGTACTTC. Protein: CASSPRTGLNYEQYF.

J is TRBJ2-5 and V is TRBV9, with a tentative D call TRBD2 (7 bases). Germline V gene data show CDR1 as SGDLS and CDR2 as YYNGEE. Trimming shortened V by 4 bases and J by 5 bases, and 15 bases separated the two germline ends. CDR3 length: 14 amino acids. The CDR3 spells CASSPRGGGETQYF. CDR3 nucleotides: TGTGCCAGCAGCCCCCGGGGAGGGGGGGAGACCCAGTACTTC.

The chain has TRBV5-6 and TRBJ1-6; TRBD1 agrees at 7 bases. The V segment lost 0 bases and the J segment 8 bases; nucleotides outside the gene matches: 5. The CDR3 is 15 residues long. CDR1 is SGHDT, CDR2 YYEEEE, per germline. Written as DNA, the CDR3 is TGTGCCAGCAGCTTGGGGCAGGGGGAATATTCACCCCTCCACTTT. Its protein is CASSLGQGEYSPLHF.

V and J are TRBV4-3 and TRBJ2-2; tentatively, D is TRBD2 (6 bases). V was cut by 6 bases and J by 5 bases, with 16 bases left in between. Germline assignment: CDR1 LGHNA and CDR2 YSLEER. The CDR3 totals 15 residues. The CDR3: CASRSLGTPTGELFF. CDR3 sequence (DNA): TGCGCCAGCAGGTCGCTCGGGACTCCAACCGGGGAGCTGTTTTTT.